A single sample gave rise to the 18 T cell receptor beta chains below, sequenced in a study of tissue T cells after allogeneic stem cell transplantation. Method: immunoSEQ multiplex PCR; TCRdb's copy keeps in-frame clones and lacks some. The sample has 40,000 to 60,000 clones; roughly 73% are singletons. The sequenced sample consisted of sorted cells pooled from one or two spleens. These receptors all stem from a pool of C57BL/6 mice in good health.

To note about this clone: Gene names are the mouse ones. The covered CDR3 bases are TGTGCCAGCAGCTTAGCACCGGGACAGGGGTATGAACAGTAC. Translation gives CASSLAPGQGYEQY. The whole CDR3 is CASSLAPGQGYEQYF. The chain joins TRBV3 to TRBJ2-7, with TRBD1 matching over 10 bases. The CDR3 is cut off 1 residue early in the read; its end comes from the germline J gene. The CDR3 consists of 15 residues. Unmatched junction bases numbered 3, after V lost 0 bases and J lost 4 bases. Germline CDR1 SNHLY, CDR2 FYNGKV (reference sequence).

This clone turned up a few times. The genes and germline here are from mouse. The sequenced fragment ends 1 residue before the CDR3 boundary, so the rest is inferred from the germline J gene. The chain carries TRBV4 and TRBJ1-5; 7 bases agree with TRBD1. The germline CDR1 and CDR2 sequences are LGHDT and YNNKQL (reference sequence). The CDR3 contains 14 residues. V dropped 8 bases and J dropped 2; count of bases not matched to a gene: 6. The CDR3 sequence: CASSSTGYNQAPLF. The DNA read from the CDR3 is TGTGCCAGCTCCTCGACAGGGTACAACCAGGCTCCGCTT.

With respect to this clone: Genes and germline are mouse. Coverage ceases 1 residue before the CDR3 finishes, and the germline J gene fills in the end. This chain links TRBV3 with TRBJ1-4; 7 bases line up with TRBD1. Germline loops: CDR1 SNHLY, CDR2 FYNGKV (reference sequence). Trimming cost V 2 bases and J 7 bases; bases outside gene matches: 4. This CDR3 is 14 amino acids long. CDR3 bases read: TGTGCCAGCAGCTTAAGCAGGGGGTCCGAAAGATTATTT. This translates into CASSLSRGSERLF. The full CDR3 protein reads CASSLSRGSERLFF.

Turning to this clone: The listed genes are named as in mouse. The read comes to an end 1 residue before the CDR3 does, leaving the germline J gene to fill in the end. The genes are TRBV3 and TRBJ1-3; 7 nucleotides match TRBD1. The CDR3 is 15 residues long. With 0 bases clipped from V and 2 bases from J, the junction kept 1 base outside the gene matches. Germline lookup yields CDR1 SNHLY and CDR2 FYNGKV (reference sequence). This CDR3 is CASSLAQGAGNTLYF. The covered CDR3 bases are TGTGCCAGCAGCTTAGCGCAGGGGGCTGGAAATACGCTCTAT.

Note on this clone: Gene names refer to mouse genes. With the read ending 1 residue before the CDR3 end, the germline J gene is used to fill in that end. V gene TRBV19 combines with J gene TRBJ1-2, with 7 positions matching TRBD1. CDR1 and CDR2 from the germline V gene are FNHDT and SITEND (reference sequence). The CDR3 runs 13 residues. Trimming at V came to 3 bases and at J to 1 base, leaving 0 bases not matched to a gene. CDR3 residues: CASSRQGNSDYTF. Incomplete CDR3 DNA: TGTGCCAGCAGTAGACAGGGAAACTCCGACTACACC.

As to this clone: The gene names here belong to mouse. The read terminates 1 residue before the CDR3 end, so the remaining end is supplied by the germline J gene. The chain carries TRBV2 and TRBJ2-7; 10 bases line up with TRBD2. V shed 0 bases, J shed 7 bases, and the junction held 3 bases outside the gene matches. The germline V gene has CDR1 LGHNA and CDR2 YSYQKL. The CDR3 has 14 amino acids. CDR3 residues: CASSQDLGGQEQYF. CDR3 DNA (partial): TGTGCCAGCAGCCAAGACCTGGGGGGGCAGGAACAGTAC.

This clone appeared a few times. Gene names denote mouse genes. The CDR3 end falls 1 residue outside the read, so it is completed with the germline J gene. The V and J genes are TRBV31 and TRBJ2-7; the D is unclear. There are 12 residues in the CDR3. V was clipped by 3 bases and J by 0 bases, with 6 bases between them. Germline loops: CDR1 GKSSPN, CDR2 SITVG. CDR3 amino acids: CAWSVSSYEQYF. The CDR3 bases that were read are TGTGCCTGGAGCGTAAGCTCCTATGAACAGTAC.

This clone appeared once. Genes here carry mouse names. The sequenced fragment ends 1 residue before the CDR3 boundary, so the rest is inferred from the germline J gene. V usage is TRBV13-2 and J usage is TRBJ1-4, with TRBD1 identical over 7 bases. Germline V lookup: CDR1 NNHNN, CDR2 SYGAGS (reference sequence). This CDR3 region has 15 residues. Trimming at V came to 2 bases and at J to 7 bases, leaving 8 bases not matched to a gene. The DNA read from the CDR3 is TGTGCCAGCGGTGACCGACAGGGAAAGACCGAAAGATTATTT. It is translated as CASGDRQGKTERLF. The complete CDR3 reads CASGDRQGKTERLFF.

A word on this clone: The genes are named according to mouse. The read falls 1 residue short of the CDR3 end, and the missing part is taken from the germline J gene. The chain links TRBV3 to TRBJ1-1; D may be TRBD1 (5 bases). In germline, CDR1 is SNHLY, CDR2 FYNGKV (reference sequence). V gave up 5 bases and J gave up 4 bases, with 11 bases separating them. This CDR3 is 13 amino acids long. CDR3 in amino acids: CASSPAGTTEVFF. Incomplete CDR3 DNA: TGTGCCAGCAGCCCCGCTGGGACCACAGAAGTCTTC.

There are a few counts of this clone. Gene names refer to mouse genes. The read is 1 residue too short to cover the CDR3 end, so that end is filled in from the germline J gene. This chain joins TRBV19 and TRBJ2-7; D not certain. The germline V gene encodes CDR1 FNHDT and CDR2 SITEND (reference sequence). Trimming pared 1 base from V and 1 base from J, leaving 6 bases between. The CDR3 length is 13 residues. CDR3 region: CASSIRQSYEQYF. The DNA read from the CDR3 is TGTGCCAGCAGTATAAGACAATCCTATGAACAGTAC.

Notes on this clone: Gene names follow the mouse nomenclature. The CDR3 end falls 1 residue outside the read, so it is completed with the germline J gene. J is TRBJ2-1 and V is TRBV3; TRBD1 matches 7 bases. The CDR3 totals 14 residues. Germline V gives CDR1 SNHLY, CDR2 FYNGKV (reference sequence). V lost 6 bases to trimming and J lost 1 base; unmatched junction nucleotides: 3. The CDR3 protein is CASRKTGNYAEQFF. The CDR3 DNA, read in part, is TGTGCCAGCAGGAAGACAGGGAACTATGCTGAGCAGTTC.

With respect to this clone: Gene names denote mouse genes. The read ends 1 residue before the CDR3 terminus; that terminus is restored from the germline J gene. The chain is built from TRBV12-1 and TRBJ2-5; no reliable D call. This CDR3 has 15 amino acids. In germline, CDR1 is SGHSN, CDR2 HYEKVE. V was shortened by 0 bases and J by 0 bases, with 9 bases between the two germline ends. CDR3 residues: CASSLVAKNQDTQYF. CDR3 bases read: TGTGCCAGCTCTCTCGTGGCCAAAAACCAAGACACCCAGTAC.

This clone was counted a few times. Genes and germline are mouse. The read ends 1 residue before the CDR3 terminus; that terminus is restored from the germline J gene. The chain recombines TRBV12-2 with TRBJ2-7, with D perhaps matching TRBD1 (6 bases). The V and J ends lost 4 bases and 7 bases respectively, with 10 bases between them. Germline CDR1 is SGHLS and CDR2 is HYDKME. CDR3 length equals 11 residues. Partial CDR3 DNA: TGTGCCAGCTCCCTCGGGACAGAACAGTAC. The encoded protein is CASSLGTEQY. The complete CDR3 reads CASSLGTEQYF.

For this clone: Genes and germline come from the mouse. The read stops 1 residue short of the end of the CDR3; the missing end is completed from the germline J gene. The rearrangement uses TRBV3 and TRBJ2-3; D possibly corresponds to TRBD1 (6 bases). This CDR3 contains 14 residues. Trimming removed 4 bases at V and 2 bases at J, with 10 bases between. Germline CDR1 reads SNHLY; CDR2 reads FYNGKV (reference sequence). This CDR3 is CASSSQGYAETLYF. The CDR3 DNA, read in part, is TGTGCCAGCAGCTCACAGGGATATGCAGAAACGCTGTAT.

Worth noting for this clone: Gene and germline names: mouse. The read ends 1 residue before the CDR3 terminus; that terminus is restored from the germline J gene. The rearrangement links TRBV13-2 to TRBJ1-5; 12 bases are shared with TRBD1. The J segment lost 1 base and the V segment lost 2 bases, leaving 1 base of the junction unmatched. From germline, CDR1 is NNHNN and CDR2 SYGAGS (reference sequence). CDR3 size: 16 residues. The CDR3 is CASGEGQGANNQAPLF. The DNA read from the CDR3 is TGTGCCAGCGGTGAGGGACAGGGGGCCAACAACCAGGCTCCGCTT.

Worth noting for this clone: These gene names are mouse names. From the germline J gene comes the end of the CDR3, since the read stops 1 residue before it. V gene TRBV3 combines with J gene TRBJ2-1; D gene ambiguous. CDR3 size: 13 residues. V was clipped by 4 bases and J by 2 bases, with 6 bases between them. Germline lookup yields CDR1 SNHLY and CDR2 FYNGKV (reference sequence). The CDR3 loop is CASSSGYYAEQFF. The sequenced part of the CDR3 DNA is TGTGCCAGCAGCTCGGGGTACTATGCTGAGCAGTTC. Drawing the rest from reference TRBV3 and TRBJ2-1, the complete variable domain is GPKVLQIPSHQIIDMGQMVTLNCDPVSNHLYFYWYKQILGQQMEFLVNFYNGKVMEKSKLFKDQFSVERPDGSYFTLKIQPTALEDSAVYFCASSSGYYAEQFFGPGTRLTVL.

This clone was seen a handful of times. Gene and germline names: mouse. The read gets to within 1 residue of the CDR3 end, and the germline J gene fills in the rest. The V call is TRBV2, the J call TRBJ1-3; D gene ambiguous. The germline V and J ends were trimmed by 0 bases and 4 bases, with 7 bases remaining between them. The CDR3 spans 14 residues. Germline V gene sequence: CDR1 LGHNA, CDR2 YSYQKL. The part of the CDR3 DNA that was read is TGTGCCAGCAGCCAAGAGGGGTGGGGAAATACGCTCTAT. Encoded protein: CASSQEGWGNTLY. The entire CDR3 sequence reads CASSQEGWGNTLYF. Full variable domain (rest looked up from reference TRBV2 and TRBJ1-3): DPKIIQKPKYLVAVTGSEKILICEQYLGHNAMYWYRQSAKKPLEFMFSYSYQKLMDNQTASSRFQPQSSKKNHLDLQITALKPDDSATYFCASSQEGWGNTLYFGEGSRLIVV.

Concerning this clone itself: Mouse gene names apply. CDR3 sequence reads: CASSLLPTYEQYF. CDR3 DNA (partial): TGTGCCAGCAGTCTGTTGCCCACCTATGAACAGTAC. The chain is built from TRBV26 and TRBJ2-7; D is unresolved. The read finishes 1 residue shy of the CDR3 end, and the germline J gene is used to complete it. The CDR3 is 13 amino acids. Looked up from germline, CDR1 is KGHPV and CDR2 is FQNQEV (reference sequence). Between the trimmed V and J ends, which lost 1 base and 2 bases, there was a span of 6 bases.